The 20 T cell receptor beta chains reported below all come from one sample, sequenced in a study of blood T cell repertoires in COVID-19. Sequenced by immunoSEQ multiplex PCR; TCRdb stores in-frame clones only, minus some. The sample has 100,000 to 120,000 clones, 81% seen once. Sequenced sample: peripheral blood. Receptors were obtained from a woman between 70 and 85 years old with acute or convalescent COVID-19.

In this sample, this clone turned up once. The genes are TRBV5-6 and TRBJ1-1; no clear D. V was clipped by 2 bases and J by 2 bases, with 7 bases between them. This CDR3 has 13 amino acids. Germline assignment: CDR1 SGHDT and CDR2 YYEEEE. The CDR3 DNA reads TGTGCCAGCAGCTTAGGGAGAAACACTGAAGCTTTCTTT. It translates to CASSLGRNTEAFF.

V is TRBV7-9 and J is TRBJ2-1; D may be TRBD1 (5 bases). Trimming removed 1 base from V and 4 bases from J, with 14 bases in between. The CDR3 has 16 residues. From germline, CDR1 is SEHNR and CDR2 FQNEAQ (reference sequence). CDR3 loop: CASSLGGRGFYNEQFF. DNA for the CDR3: TGTGCCAGCAGCTTAGGAGGAAGGGGATTTTACAATGAGCAGTTCTTC.

This chain links TRBV19 with TRBJ2-1, with 11 positions matching TRBD2. The CDR3 totals 18 residues. The germline gives CDR1 LNHDA, CDR2 SQIVND (reference sequence). Unmatched junction bases numbered 13, after V lost 4 bases and J lost 5 bases. The CDR3 sequence is CASSTLAGGPTSHNEQFF. In DNA form, the CDR3 reads TGTGCCAGTAGTACCTTAGCGGGGGGGCCGACCTCGCACAATGAGCAGTTCTTC.

V usage is TRBV30 and J usage is TRBJ1-3; no firm D call. Germline lookup yields CDR1 GTSNPN and CDR2 SVGIG (reference sequence). The V and J ends lost 3 bases and 0 bases respectively, with 9 bases between them. The CDR3 is 14 amino acids. Here the CDR3 reads CAWSPGRSGNTIYF. The CDR3 bases are TGTGCCTGGAGCCCGGGTCGCTCTGGAAACACCATATATTTT.

This clone appeared a single time. The chain recombines TRBV7-8 with TRBJ2-7, with 13 positions matching TRBD2. J was trimmed by 4 bases and V by 4 bases; bases with no gene match: 4. Germline values: CDR1 SGHVS, CDR2 FQNEAQ. This CDR3 region has 15 residues. For the CDR3, the DNA is TGTGCCAGCAGCTCGACTAGCGGGAGGCAATACGAGCAGTACTTC. It specifies CASSSTSGRQYEQYF.

V gene TRBV5-6 combines with J gene TRBJ1-2; the D gene is possibly TRBD1 (5 bases). Germline V gene sequence: CDR1 SGHDT, CDR2 YYEEEE. There are 15 residues in the CDR3. The V and J ends lost 1 base and 2 bases respectively, with 12 bases between them. The CDR3 protein is CASSLIRGFNYGYTF. CDR3 nucleotide sequence: TGTGCCAGCAGCTTGATTAGGGGTTTCAACTATGGCTACACCTTC.

The gene calls are TRBV6-5 and TRBJ2-2; a weak D match, TRBD1 (6 bases). This CDR3 spans 15 amino acids. Germline-derived CDR1 and CDR2 are MNHEY and SVGAGI. V lost 6 bases, J lost 0 bases, and 11 bases lay in between. For the CDR3, the DNA is TGTGCCAGCAGAAAAAACAGGGCGAACACCGGGGAGCTGTTTTTT. It translates to CASRKNRANTGELFF.

The rearrangement links TRBV9 to TRBJ2-2; D ambiguous. The CDR3 has 15 amino acids. Trimming pared 3 bases from V and 2 bases from J, leaving 11 bases between. Per germline, CDR1 SGDLS and CDR2 YYNGEE. CDR3 in amino acids: CASSGLTFNTGELFF. In DNA form, the CDR3 reads TGTGCCAGCAGCGGGCTTACATTTAACACCGGGGAGCTGTTTTTT. The entire variable domain, with the rest obtained from reference TRBV9 and TRBJ2-2, is as follows: DSGVTQTPKHLITATGQRVTLRCSPRSGDLSVYWYQQSLDQGLQFLIQYYNGEERAKGNILERFSAQQFPDLHSELNLSSLELGDSALYFCASSGLTFNTGELFFGEGSRLTVL.

CDR3 residues: CASSLGGRTYEQYF. The CDR3 DNA sequence: TGTGCCAGCAGCTTAGGCGGGAGAACCTACGAGCAGTACTTC. V usage is TRBV7-6 and J usage is TRBJ2-7; the match to TRBD2 covers 7 bases. Germline V gene data show CDR1 as SGHVS and CDR2 as FNYEAQ. The CDR3 sequence is 14 residues long. J gave up 2 bases and V 1 base, and 2 bases lay outside the gene matches.

The chain couples TRBV19 to TRBJ1-6; TRBD1 is a possible D gene (5 bases). The CDR3 is 15 amino acids. V lost 2 bases to trimming and J lost 7 bases, with 12 bases between them. CDR1 LNHDA and CDR2 SQIVND come from the germline V gene (reference sequence). CDR3 DNA: TGTGCCAGTAGTATATCGGCTCAGGGCAATTCACCCCTCCACTTT. Translating gives CASSISAQGNSPLHF.

This chain connects TRBV7-9 to TRBJ1-1; no clear D gene. Trimming removed 2 bases from V and 7 bases from J, with 8 bases in between. The CDR3 totals 12 residues. The V gene's germline CDR1 is SEHNR and CDR2 FQNEAQ (reference sequence). The CDR3 coding sequence is TGTGCCAGCAGCTTATTTGCCGGTGAAGCTTTCTTT. This translates into CASSLFAGEAFF.

This clone has only one observation. The chain recombines TRBV5-1 with TRBJ2-6, with D tentatively TRBD1 (5 bases). The V gene's germline CDR1 is SGHRS and CDR2 YFSETQ. CDR3 length equals 17 residues. V was cut by 4 bases and J by 0 bases, with 14 bases left in between. The CDR3 sequence is CASSRTTLGSGANVLTF. DNA of the CDR3: TGCGCCAGCAGCCGGACAACCCTTGGCTCTGGGGCCAACGTCCTGACTTTC.

The chain links TRBV30 to TRBJ2-7, with 9 bases fitting TRBD1. Germline loops: CDR1 GTSNPN, CDR2 SVGIG (reference sequence). The junction had 12 bases not matched to a gene; V was cut back by 3 bases and J by 3 bases. The CDR3 runs 16 residues. The CDR3 region has the DNA TGTGCCTGGAGCCCCCGAACAGGGGGCGCTGTCTACGAGCAGTACTTC. Its translation is CAWSPRTGGAVYEQYF.

V usage is TRBV30 and J usage is TRBJ2-5; tentatively, D is TRBD1 (5 bases). Germline V gene lookup returns CDR1 GTSNPN and CDR2 SVGIG (reference sequence). The CDR3 contains 11 residues. The V end was cut by 0 bases, the J end by 7 bases, with 6 bases between. In DNA, the CDR3 is TGTGCCTGGAGTGTAGACAGGACCCAGTACTTC. Translating it yields CAWSVDRTQYF.

The chain uses TRBV6-5 and TRBJ1-2; no clear D. The CDR3 is made up of 15 amino acids. V was trimmed by 2 bases and J by 7 bases, leaving 17 bases between them. Germline V gives CDR1 MNHEY, CDR2 SVGAGI. This CDR3 reads CASSYIRPTRGGYTF. The CDR3, as DNA: TGTGCCAGCAGTTACATCCGCCCCACTAGAGGTGGCTACACCTTC.

The chain uses TRBV19 and TRBJ1-5; the D gene is possibly TRBD1 (6 bases). The V and J ends lost 8 bases and 5 bases respectively, with 13 bases between them. Germline V CDR1 and CDR2: LNHDA, SQIVND (reference sequence). This CDR3 has 13 amino acids. The CDR3 nucleotides are TGTGCCAGTTCACAGGGTGCCCATCAGCCCCAGCATTTT. It codes for CASSQGAHQPQHF.

The V and J genes are TRBV13 and TRBJ2-7; 8 bases line up with TRBD1. The germline CDR1 and CDR2 sequences are PRHDT and FYEKMQ (reference sequence). CDR3 length: 15 amino acids. After removal of 6 bases from V and 2 bases from J, the junction contained 9 bases not matched to a gene. This CDR3 is CASRLQGAGTYEQYF. CDR3 DNA: TGTGCCAGCAGGCTCCAGGGGGCAGGAACCTACGAGCAGTACTTC.

CDR3 DNA: TGCAGCGTTGAAGACGCGAGGGGGACGAACACCGGGGAGCTGTTTTTT. Amino acids: CSVEDARGTNTGELFF. The chain recombines TRBV29-1 with TRBJ2-2; perhaps TRBD1 as D (6 bases). Germline V gives CDR1 SQVTM, CDR2 ANQGSEA. The CDR3 length is 16 residues. Trimming cost V 0 bases and J 0 bases, with 11 bases left between them.

The V gene is TRBV28, the J gene TRBJ1-2; D uncertain. V lost 6 bases and J 4 bases, leaving 15 bases between the germline ends. Per germline, CDR1 MDHEN and CDR2 SYDVKM. This CDR3 spans 14 amino acids. The CDR3 DNA reads TGTGCCAGCAGCGCCCATTATCTTAGCTATGGCTACACCTTC. Translated: CASSAHYLSYGYTF.

The chain's CDR3 is CASSVAVNTEAFF. In DNA form, the CDR3 reads TGTGCCAGCAGCGTAGCCGTGAACACTGAAGCTTTCTTT. The chain is built from TRBV9 and TRBJ1-1, with unresolved D. Germline V gives CDR1 SGDLS, CDR2 YYNGEE. This CDR3 region has 13 residues. V shed 0 bases and J shed 0 bases, with 3 bases lying between them.